A selection of T cell receptor beta chains follows, all from one sample in a study of T cell responses to AZD1222 COVID-19 vaccine. The method was immunoSEQ multiplex PCR; TCRdb's version includes in-frame clones alone and lacks a portion of them. The table includes about 120,000 clones, 75% to 90% detected once. The sequences come from peripheral blood, collected on day 0 of AZD1222 vaccination. These receptors all come from an adult in good health. Both conserved end residues are part of each CDR3. The D gene is left open where the match is weak. Clone size is shown for a subset of rows, as once, few, many or a class of expanded clone.

v_call	d_call	clone_size	j_call	cdr3_aa	cdr3_nt
TRBV28	.	.	TRBJ2-7	CASSWNREQYF	TGTGCCAGCAGTTGGAACAGGGAGCAGTACTTC
TRBV28	TRBD1	.	TRBJ2-6	CASSGGQPSGANVLTF	TGTGCCAGCAGTGGGGGACAGCCCTCTGGGGCCAACGTCCTGACTTTC
TRBV5-4	TRBD1	once	TRBJ1-2	CASRPDRAGYTF	TGTGCCAGCAGGCCCGACAGGGCTGGCTACACCTTC
TRBV19	.	once	TRBJ1-5	CASSIDRRKNQPQHF	TGTGCCAGTAGTATAGACAGGAGAAAGAATCAGCCCCAGCATTTT
TRBV6-2/TRBV6-3	TRBD1	.	TRBJ1-4	CASSNPGQGHEKLFF	TGTGCCAGCAGTAACCCGGGACAGGGTCATGAAAAACTGTTTTTT
TRBV5-1	TRBD2	.	TRBJ2-7	CASSLGGSGSYEQYF	TGCGCCAGCAGCCTGGGCGGTAGCGGGAGTTACGAGCAGTACTTC
TRBV10-3	.	few	TRBJ1-1	CAISESKGEAFF	TGTGCCATCAGTGAGTCGAAAGGGGAAGCTTTCTTT
TRBV28	.	.	TRBJ1-5	CASSLLRVDQPQHF	TGTGCCAGCAGCCTCCTCAGGGTGGATCAGCCCCAGCATTTT
TRBV5-1	.	.	TRBJ1-2	CASSGGTWYGYTF	TGCGCCAGCAGCGGAGGGACTTGGTATGGCTACACCTTC
TRBV6-5	TRBD1	.	TRBJ2-4	CASARGLQNIQYF	TGTGCCAGCGCGAGGGGGCTCCAAAACATTCAGTACTTC
TRBV9	TRBD1	.	TRBJ2-2	CASSVGQGANTGELFF	TGTGCCAGCAGCGTCGGACAGGGAGCGAACACCGGGGAGCTGTTTTTT
TRBV6-1	.	.	TRBJ2-2	CASSETRGPLTIGELFF	TGTGCCAGCAGTGAAACCAGGGGCCCTTTAACAATCGGGGAGCTGTTTTTT
TRBV4-1	TRBD2	.	TRBJ2-5	CASSQEGTTQETQYF	TGCGCCAGCAGCCAAGAAGGGACTACTCAAGAGACCCAGTACTTC
TRBV12-3/TRBV12-4	.	.	TRBJ2-5	CATARLQQETQYF	TGTGCCACCGCCCGGCTGCAGCAAGAGACCCAGTACTTC
TRBV27	.	.	TRBJ2-5	CASSATRSWTQYF	TGTGCCAGCAGTGCGACTAGGTCGTGGACCCAGTACTTC
TRBV5-4	TRBD1	.	TRBJ1-2	CASSEQGLWGYTF	TGTGCCAGCAGCGAACAGGGGCTTTGGGGCTACACCTTC
TRBV27	.	.	TRBJ1-2	CASSLGDGDYGYTF	TGTGCCAGCAGTTTAGGGGACGGAGACTATGGCTACACCTTC
TRBV19	.	.	TRBJ2-1	CASTQRGGTYNEQFF	TGTGCCAGTACCCAGAGAGGGGGGACATACAATGAGCAGTTCTTC
TRBV5-1	.	.	TRBJ2-2	CASSPGRDTGELFF	TGCGCCAGCAGCCCCGGACGGGACACCGGGGAGCTGTTTTTT
TRBV7-3	.	.	TRBJ1-2	CASSSRGTYGYTF	TGTGCCAGCAGCTCAAGGGGAACCTATGGCTACACCTTC
TRBV4-1	.	.	TRBJ1-5	CASSLLGDNQPQHF	TGCGCCAGCAGCCTCCTGGGGGACAATCAGCCCCAGCATTTT
TRBV21-1	.	.	TRBJ2-7	CASSKRQGFYEQYF	TGTGCCAGCAGCAAGAGACAGGGATTCTACGAGCAGTACTTC
TRBV4-2	.	.	TRBJ2-4	CASSPDGGNLNIQYF	TGTGCCAGCAGCCCCGACGGGGGCAATCTGAACATTCAGTACTTC
TRBV7-8	TRBD1	.	TRBJ2-7	CASSLAGQGAANYEQYF	TGTGCCAGCAGCTTAGCCGGACAGGGGGCTGCAAACTACGAGCAGTACTTC
TRBV4-1	.	.	TRBJ1-3	CASSQRGSGNTIYF	TGCGCCAGCAGCCAACGGGGGTCTGGAAACACCATATATTTT
TRBV4-2	.	few	TRBJ2-7	CASSQHGREQYF	TGTGCCAGCAGCCAACATGGGAGGGAGCAGTACTTC
TRBV6-5	.	.	TRBJ2-7	CATDSYEQYF	TGTGCCACCGACAGCTACGAGCAGTACTTC
TRBV9	TRBD1	.	TRBJ2-7	CASSPAGTGLYEQYF	TGTGCCAGCAGCCCTGCTGGGACAGGTCTCTACGAGCAGTACTTC
TRBV2	.	few	TRBJ2-1	CASSSQGMFQWGEQFF	TGTGCCAGCAGTAGCCAGGGTATGTTCCAGTGGGGTGAGCAGTTCTTC
TRBV27	.	.	TRBJ2-6	CASSPSAVDHFSGANVLTF	TGTGCCAGCAGCCCATCGGCAGTGGACCACTTCTCTGGGGCCAACGTCCTGACTTTC
TRBV5-1	.	.	TRBJ1-4	CASSFQPAEKLFF	TGCGCCAGCAGCTTCCAGCCGGCGGAAAAACTGTTTTTT
TRBV19	TRBD1	few	TRBJ1-6	CASSSLTGATHSPLHF	TGTGCCAGTAGTAGTTTGACAGGGGCCACCCATTCACCCCTCCACTTT
TRBV27	.	.	TRBJ2-7	CASSLSGGRYEQYF	TGTGCCAGCAGTTTAAGTGGGGGACGATACGAGCAGTACTTC
TRBV30	TRBD1	.	TRBJ1-1	CAHHRGMNTEAFF	TGTGCCCACCACAGGGGTATGAACACTGAAGCTTTCTTT
TRBV28	.	.	TRBJ2-5	CASSLHPGTTAKQETQYF	TGTGCCAGCAGTCTCCACCCCGGGACAACGGCGAAACAAGAGACCCAGTACTTC
TRBV15	.	.	TRBJ1-2	CATNSGSRAYGYTF	TGTGCCACCAATTCTGGGTCGAGGGCCTATGGCTACACCTTC
TRBV5-1	.	.	TRBJ2-3	CASSFGRAPTDTQYF	TGCGCCAGCAGCTTTGGCAGGGCTCCCACAGATACGCAGTATTTT
TRBV4-2	.	.	TRBJ2-7	CASSLSGSSYEQYF	TGTGCCAGCAGCCTCTCCGGTTCCTCCTACGAGCAGTACTTC
TRBV28	TRBD1	.	TRBJ1-3	CASNPRIASGQTYESGNTIYF	TGTGCCAGCAACCCCCGGATCGCCTCGGGACAGACATACGAGTCTGGAAACACCATATATTTT
TRBV6-6	.	.	TRBJ2-7	CASSPDRTEQYF	TGTGCCAGCAGCCCTGACAGAACCGAGCAGTACTTC
TRBV7-2	.	.	TRBJ1-2	CASSLGPTEYGYTF	TGTGCCAGCAGCTTAGGGCCCACAGAGTATGGCTACACCTTC
TRBV2	.	.	TRBJ1-4	CASEGGGANEKLFF	TGTGCCAGCGAGGGGGGAGGTGCTAATGAAAAACTGTTTTTT
TRBV7-9	.	few	TRBJ2-7	CASSLVRQGRYEQYF	TGTGCCAGCAGCTTAGTGCGCCAGGGCCGGTACGAGCAGTACTTC
TRBV6-6	.	.	TRBJ1-2	CASSYPSGYTF	TGTGCCAGCAGTTACCCGAGTGGCTACACCTTC
TRBV3-1/TRBV3-2	TRBD2	.	TRBJ2-7	CASSRTSGGYEQYF	TGTGCCAGCAGCCGGACTAGCGGGGGTTACGAGCAGTACTTC
TRBV6-2/TRBV6-3	.	once	TRBJ2-4	CASSYWNGDQYF	TGTGCCAGCAGTTACTGGAATGGGGACCAGTACTTC
TRBV19	.	.	TRBJ1-3	CASSRGAHGNTIYF	TGTGCCAGTAGTAGGGGGGCTCATGGAAACACCATATATTTT
TRBV5-8	.	.	TRBJ2-7	CASSLGYEQYF	TGTGCCAGCAGCTTGGGGTACGAGCAGTACTTC
TRBV10-3	.	.	TRBJ2-7	CAISGFSGAGYEQYF	TGTGCCATCAGTGGGTTCTCTGGGGCTGGATACGAGCAGTACTTC
TRBV7-2	.	.	TRBJ2-7	CASSSTNMPYEQYF	TGTGCCAGCAGCTCAACTAACATGCCCTACGAGCAGTACTTC
TRBV11-2	.	.	TRBJ2-7	CASSLARNEQYF	TGTGCCAGCAGCTTGGCCCGCAACGAGCAGTACTTC
TRBV2	.	.	TRBJ2-3	CASSDMQGRTSTDTQYF	TGTGCCAGCAGTGACATGCAGGGAAGAACTAGCACAGATACGCAGTATTTT
TRBV7-2	TRBD1	.	TRBJ2-5	CASSLRDRGGTQYF	TGTGCCAGCAGCTTACGGGACAGGGGGGGGACCCAGTACTTC
TRBV9	TRBD2	.	TRBJ2-5	CASSPASGGRETQYF	TGTGCCAGCAGCCCGGCTAGCGGGGGCCGAGAGACCCAGTACTTC
TRBV6-6	.	.	TRBJ1-5	CASNPSGGASAQPQHF	TGTGCCAGCAACCCCTCTGGGGGGGCGAGCGCTCAGCCCCAGCATTTT
TRBV7-8	TRBD2	.	TRBJ2-5	CASSLEASGARYQETQYF	TGTGCCAGCAGCTTAGAGGCTAGCGGGGCCAGGTACCAAGAGACCCAGTACTTC
TRBV30	TRBD1	.	TRBJ1-6	CAWSARQGSPLHF	TGTGCCTGGAGTGCCCGACAGGGGTCACCCCTCCACTTT